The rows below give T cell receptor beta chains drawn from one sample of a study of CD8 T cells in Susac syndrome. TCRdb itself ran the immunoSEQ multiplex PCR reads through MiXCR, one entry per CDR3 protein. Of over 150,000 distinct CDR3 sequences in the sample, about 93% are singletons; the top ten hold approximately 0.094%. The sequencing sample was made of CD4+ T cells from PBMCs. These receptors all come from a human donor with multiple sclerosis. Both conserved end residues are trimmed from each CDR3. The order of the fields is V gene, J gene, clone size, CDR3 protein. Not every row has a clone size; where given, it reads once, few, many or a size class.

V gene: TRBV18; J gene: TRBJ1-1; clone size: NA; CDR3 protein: ASSPSPGPRNTEAF
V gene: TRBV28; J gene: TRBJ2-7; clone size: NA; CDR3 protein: ASSRQGLSYEQY
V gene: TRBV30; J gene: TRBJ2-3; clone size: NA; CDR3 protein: AWSGDAASTQY
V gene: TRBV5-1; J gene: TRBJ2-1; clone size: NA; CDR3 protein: ASSSRTDYNEQF
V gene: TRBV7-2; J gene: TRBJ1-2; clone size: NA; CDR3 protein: ASSLGGALSNYGYT
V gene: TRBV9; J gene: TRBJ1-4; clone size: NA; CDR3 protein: ASSLGGLHEKLF
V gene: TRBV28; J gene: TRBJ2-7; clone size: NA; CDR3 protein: ASSTGPPYEQY
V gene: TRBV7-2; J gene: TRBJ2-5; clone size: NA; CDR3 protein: ASSPVLTQETQY
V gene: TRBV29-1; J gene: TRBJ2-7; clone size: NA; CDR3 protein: SVSNRAGGEQY
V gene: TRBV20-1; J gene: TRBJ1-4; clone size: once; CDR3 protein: SARSGGNEKLF
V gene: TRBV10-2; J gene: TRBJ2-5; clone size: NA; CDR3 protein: ASSEPNRGTKTQY
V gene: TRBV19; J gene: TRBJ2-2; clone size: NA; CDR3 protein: ATTGTPNTGELF
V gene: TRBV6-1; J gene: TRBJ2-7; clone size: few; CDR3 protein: ASRHGTGSLYEQY
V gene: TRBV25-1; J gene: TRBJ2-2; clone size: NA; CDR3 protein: ASRGFNTGELF
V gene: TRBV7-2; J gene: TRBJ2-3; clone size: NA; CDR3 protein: ASSFRPQTGGSTDTQY
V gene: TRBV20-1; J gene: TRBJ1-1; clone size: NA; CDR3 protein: SAPGQGAEAF
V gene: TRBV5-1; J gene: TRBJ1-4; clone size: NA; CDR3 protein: ASSQEGQGTVAEKLF
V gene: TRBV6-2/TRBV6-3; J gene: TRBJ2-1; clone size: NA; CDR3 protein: AGRRGGSYNEQF
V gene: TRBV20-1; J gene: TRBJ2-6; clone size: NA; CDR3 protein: SARVYHGQGGGANVLT
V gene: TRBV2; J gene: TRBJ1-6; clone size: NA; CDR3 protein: ASSERTGEGSPLH
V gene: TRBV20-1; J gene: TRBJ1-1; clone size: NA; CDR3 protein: SARGQDAEAF
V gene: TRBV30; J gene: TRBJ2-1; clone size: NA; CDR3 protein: AWSAQRVYEQF
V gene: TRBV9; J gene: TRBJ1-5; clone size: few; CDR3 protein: ASSVDAVQPQH
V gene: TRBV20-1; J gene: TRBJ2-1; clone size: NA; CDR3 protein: SVGGDGSYNEQF
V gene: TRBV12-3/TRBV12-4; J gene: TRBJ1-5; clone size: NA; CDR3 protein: ASSLRGRGNQPQH
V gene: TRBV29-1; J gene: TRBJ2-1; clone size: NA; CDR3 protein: SVAWASSGSEQF
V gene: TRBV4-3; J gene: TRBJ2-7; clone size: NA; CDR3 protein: ASSQGPDRATYEQY
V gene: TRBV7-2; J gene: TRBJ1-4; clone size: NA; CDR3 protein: ASSSSGQPNEKLF
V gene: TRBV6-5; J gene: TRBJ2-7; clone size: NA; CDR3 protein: ASSPLTGPYEQY
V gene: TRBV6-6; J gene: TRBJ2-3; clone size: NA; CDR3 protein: ASTPLGGTDTQY
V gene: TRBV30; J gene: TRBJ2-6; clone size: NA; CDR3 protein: AWSEGSGANVLT
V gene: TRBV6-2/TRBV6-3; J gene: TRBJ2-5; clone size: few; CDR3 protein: ASSYEETQY
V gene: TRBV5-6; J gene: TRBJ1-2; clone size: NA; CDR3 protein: ASSLSGTNNGYT
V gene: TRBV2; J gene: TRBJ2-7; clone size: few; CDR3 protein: ASSDYEQY
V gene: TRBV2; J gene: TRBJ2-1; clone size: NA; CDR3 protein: ASTGTVGTSVNEQF
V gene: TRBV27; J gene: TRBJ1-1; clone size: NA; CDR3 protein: ASSPWGAMNTEAF
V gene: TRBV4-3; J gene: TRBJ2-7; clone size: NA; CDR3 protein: ASSQEAGAVGEQY
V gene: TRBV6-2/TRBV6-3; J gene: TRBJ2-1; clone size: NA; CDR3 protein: ASSPWTSANGIDNEQF
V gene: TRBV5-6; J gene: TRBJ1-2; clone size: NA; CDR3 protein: ASSFDSPGYT
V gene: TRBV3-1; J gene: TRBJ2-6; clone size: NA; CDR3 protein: ASSQDVFYSGANVLT
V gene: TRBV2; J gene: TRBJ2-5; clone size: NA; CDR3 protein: ASSEFRQETQY
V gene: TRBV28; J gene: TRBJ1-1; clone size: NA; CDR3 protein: ASSLIETEAF
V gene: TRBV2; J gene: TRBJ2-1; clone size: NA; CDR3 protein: ASEGQGMYNEQF
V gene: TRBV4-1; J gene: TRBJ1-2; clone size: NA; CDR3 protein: ASSQDPSGPYYGYT
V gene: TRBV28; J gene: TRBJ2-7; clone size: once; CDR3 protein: ASSLRSGVSYEQY
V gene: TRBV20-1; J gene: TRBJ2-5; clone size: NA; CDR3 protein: SARDWRESQETQY
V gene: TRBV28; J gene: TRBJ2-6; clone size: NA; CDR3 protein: ASNGANVLT
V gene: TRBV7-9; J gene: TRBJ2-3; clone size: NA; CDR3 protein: ASSLSGGDTQY
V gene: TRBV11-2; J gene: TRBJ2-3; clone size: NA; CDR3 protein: ASSVRVTGADTQY
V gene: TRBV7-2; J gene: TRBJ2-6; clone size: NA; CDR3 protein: ASSRGGAGANVLT
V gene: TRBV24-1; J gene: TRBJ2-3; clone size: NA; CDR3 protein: ATSDPQNTQY
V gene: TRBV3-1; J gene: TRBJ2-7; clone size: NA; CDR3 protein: ASSQGEFDGGN
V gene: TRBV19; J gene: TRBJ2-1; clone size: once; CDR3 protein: ASSMSGTGFNEQF
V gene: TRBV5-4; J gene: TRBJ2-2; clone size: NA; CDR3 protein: ASSLSIPSGELF
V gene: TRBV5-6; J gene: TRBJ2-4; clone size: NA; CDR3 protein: ASSLGSGSRLIQY